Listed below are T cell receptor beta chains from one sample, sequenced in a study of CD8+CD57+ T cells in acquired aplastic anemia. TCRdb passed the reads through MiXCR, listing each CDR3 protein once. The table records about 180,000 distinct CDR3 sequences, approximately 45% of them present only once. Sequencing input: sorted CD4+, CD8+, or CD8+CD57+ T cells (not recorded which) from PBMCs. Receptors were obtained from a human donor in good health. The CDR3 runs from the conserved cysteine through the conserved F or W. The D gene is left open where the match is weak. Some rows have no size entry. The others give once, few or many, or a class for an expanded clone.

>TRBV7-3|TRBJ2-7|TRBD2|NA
CASSPGLAGPTYEQYF
TGTGCCAGCAGCCCCGGACTAGCGGGCCCAACCTACGAGCAGTACTTC
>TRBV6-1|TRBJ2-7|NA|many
CASSVQGREQYF
TGTGCCAGCAGTGTACAGGGTCGCGAGCAGTACTTC
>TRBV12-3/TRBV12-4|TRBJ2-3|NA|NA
CASSFTEADTQYF
TGTGCCAGCAGTTTCACGGAGGCAGATACGCAGTATTTT
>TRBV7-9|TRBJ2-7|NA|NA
CASSLAAYEQYF
TGTGCCAGCAGCTTGGCAGCCTACGAGCAGTACTTC
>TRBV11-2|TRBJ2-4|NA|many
CASSLGSVRWGGHSKNIQYF
TGTGCCAGCAGCTTAGGGAGCGTTAGGTGGGGTGGGCATTCCAAAAACATTCAGTACTTC
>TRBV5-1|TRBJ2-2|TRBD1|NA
CASSGGTGGGELFF
TGCGCCAGCAGCGGTGGGACAGGGGGCGGGGAGCTGTTTTTT
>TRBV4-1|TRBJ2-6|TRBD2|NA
CASSLSISNRGVSGANVLTF
TGCGCCAGCAGCCTTTCAATTTCCAACCGGGGGGTCTCTGGGGCCAACGTCCTGACTTTC
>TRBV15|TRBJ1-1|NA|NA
CATSRDQGLGTEAFF
TGTGCCACCAGCAGAGATCAAGGTCTCGGCACTGAAGCTTTCTTT
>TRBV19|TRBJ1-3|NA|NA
CASSRVRSGNTIYF
TGTGCCAGTAGTCGGGTCCGCTCTGGAAACACCATATATTTT
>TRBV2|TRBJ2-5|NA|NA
CASTVEETQYF
TGTGCCAGCACTGTAGAAGAGACCCAGTACTTC
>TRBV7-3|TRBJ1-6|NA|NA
CASSLKLSSPLHF
TGTGCCAGCAGCTTGAAGCTGTCTTCACCCCTCCACTTT
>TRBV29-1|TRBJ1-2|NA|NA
CSVDKAGVNYGYTF
TGCAGTGTTGATAAGGCAGGAGTTAACTATGGCTACACCTTC
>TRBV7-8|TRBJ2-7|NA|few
CASSFGQTITYEQYF
TGTGCCAGCAGCTTCGGTCAAACAATAACCTACGAGCAGTACTTC
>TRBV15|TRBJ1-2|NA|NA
CATSRDLGGYGYTF
TGTGCCACCAGCAGAGATCTGGGGGGTTATGGCTACACCTTC
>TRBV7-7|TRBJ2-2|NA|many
CASSSVRGTGELFF
TGTGCTAGCAGCTCGGTCCGGGGCACCGGGGAGCTGTTTTTT
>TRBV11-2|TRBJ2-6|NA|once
CASSPGSSGANVLTF
TGTGCCAGCAGCCCGGGGTCCTCTGGGGCCAACGTCCTGACTTTC
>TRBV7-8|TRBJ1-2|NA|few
CASSYPEGGNGYTF
TGTGCCAGCAGCTATCCGGAGGGCGGGAATGGCTACACCTTC
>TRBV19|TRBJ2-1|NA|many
CASSRGSGVGYNEQFF
TGTGCCAGTAGTAGAGGCTCGGGAGTCGGCTACAATGAGCAGTTCTTC
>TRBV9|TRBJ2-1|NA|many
CASSDLGTTYNEQFF
TGTGCCAGCAGCGACCTAGGAACGACCTACAATGAGCAGTTCTTC
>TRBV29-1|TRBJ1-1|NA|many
CSPAGAAFF
TGCAGCCCAGCGGGGGCAGCTTTCTTT
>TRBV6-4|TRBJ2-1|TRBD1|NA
CASSDSTGGYNEQFF
TGTGCCAGCAGTGACTCGACAGGGGGCTACAATGAGCAGTTCTTC
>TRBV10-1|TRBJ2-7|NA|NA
CASSEGPSSYEQYF
TGCGCCAGCAGTGAGGGGCCAAGCTCCTACGAGCAGTACTTC
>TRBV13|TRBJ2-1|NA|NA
CASSSKFRDNEQVF
TGTGCCAGCAGCTCTAAGTTCAGGGATAATGAGCAGGTCTTC
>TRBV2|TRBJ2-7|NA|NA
CASSERQVYEQYF
TGTGCCAGCAGTGAAAGGCAGGTCTACGAGCAGTACTTC
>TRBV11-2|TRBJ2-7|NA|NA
CASSLGLGVMGEQYF
TGTGCCAGCAGCTTAGGTCTCGGGGTTATGGGCGAGCAGTACTTC
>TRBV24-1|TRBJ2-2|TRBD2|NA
CAASDLGSGTNTGELFF
TGTGCCGCCAGTGATTTGGGGAGCGGGACGAACACCGGGGAGCTGTTTTTT
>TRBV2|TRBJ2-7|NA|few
CASGRWVDEQYF
TGTGCCAGCGGGAGGTGGGTCGACGAGCAGTACTTC
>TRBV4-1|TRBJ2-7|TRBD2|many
CASSQNLGTSGAYEQYF
TGCGCCAGCAGCCAAAACCTCGGGACTAGCGGGGCCTACGAGCAGTACTTC
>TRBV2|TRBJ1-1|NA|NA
CASSTGQNTEAFF
TGTGCCAGCAGTACGGGACAGAACACTGAAGCTTTCTTT
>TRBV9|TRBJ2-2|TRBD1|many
CASSPRTGSVAGELFF
TGTGCCAGCAGCCCAAGGACAGGGTCTGTGGCCGGGGAGCTGTTTTTT
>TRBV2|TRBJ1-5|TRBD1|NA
CASRGQTYSNQPQHF
TGTGCCAGCAGGGGACAGACCTATAGCAATCAGCCCCAGCATTTT
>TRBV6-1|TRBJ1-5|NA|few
CASSPRGGSNQPQHF
TGTGCCAGCAGTCCTCGCGGGGGTAGCAATCAGCCCCAGCATTTT
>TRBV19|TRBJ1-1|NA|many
CASSINRNINTEAFF
TGTGCCAGTAGTATTAATAGGAACATCAACACTGAAGCTTTCTTT
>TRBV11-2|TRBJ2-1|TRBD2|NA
CASSFPTSGSDSHNEQFF
TGTGCCAGCAGCTTTCCGACTAGCGGGAGTGATTCCCACAATGAGCAGTTCTTC